One and the same sample provided the 20 T cell receptor beta chains below, sequenced in a study of blood T cell repertoires in COVID-19. Clones were sequenced by immunoSEQ multiplex PCR, and TCRdb holds only the in-frame ones, with some missing. The table shows tens of thousands of clones, with 85% to 90% occurring only once. Material: peripheral blood. The receptors here all came from a woman aged 55 to 70 with active COVID-19.

The chain recombines TRBV5-1 with TRBJ2-1, with TRBD2 matching 11 bases. The V segment lost 0 bases and the J segment 4 bases; nucleotides outside the gene matches: 3. Germline V gene lookup returns CDR1 SGHRS and CDR2 YFSETQ. The CDR3 length is 16 residues. The CDR3, as DNA: TGCGCCAGCAGCTTGGTTAGCGGGGGGGAATACAATGAGCAGTTCTTC. Amino acid sequence: CASSLVSGGEYNEQFF.

The CDR3 sequence is CASSGNLGRYWGTEAFF. The CDR3 nucleotides are TGTGCCAGCAGTGGTAATTTGGGGAGGTATTGGGGCACTGAAGCTTTCTTT. This chain joins TRBV27 and TRBJ1-1; D is unclear. Germline CDR1 reads MNHEY; CDR2 reads SMNVEV (reference sequence). There are 17 residues in the CDR3. The V end lost 5 bases, the J end lost 4 bases, and 23 bases lay between the germline ends.

This clone was detected a few times. The rearrangement uses TRBV10-3 and TRBJ1-1, with 7 bases matching TRBD1. This CDR3 region has 14 residues. Germline assignment: CDR1 ENHRY and CDR2 SYGVKD. Trimming at V came to 6 bases and at J to 1 base, leaving 5 bases not matched to a gene. CDR3 bases: TGTGCCATCAGCCCGACAGGGACGAACACTGAAGCTTTCTTT. Amino acids: CAISPTGTNTEAFF.

The gene calls are TRBV7-3 and TRBJ1-5; D possibly corresponds to TRBD1 (5 bases). Looked up from germline, CDR1 is SGHTA and CDR2 is FQGTGA. The CDR3 runs 15 residues. Trimming took 5 bases from V and 2 from J, leaving 13 bases between them. CDR3 loop: CASSQTGGGNQPQHF. CDR3 bases: TGTGCCAGCAGCCAGACGGGGGGAGGCAATCAGCCCCAGCATTTT.

The J gene is TRBJ2-2, the V gene TRBV28; TRBD2 aligns across 8 bases. The CDR3 covers 16 residues. The J segment lost 5 bases and the V segment lost 5 bases, leaving 10 bases of the junction unmatched. Germline loops: CDR1 MDHEN, CDR2 SYDVKM. In nucleotides, the CDR3 is TGTGCCAGCAGTCCTCGAAAAGCGGGAGATACCGGGGAGCTGTTTTTT. This codes for CASSPRKAGDTGELFF.

The chain recombines TRBV4-2 with TRBJ2-1, with D possibly TRBD2 on 6 matching bases. Between the trimmed V and J ends, which lost 6 bases and 2 bases, there was a span of 14 bases. Per germline, CDR1 LGHNA and CDR2 YNFKEQ. The CDR3 runs 15 residues. CDR3 region: CASRLSSAAYNEQFF. The CDR3 nucleotides are TGTGCCAGCAGACTTTCTAGCGCAGCCTACAATGAGCAGTTCTTC.

V usage is TRBV21-1 and J usage is TRBJ1-1; the D call of TRBD1 is as the table states it, not checked on the DNA. TRBV21-1 is a recognized pseudogene. CDR3 length: 18 amino acids. In DNA form, the CDR3 reads TGTGCCAGCAGGGTTAGGAACAGGACCCTCACACCAAACACTGAAGCTTTCTTT. As protein: CASRVRNRTLTPNTEAFF.

This sequence joins TRBV3-1 (or the pseudogene TRBV3-2) and TRBJ2-7; D perhaps matches TRBD1 (7 bases). Per germline, CDR1 LGHDT and CDR2 YNNKEL (reference sequence). This CDR3 comprises 15 residues. V was trimmed by 1 base and J by 7 bases, leaving 17 bases between them. Here the CDR3 reads CASSQGRGRGSEQYF. DNA for the CDR3: TGTGCCAGCAGCCAAGGGAGGGGGCGAGGGAGTGAGCAGTACTTC.

The chain uses TRBV3-1 (or the pseudogene TRBV3-2) and TRBJ2-7; TRBD2 aligns across 11 bases. Germline values: CDR1 LGHDT, CDR2 YNNKEL (reference sequence). Trimming at V came to 6 bases and at J to 6 bases, leaving 10 bases not matched to a gene. CDR3 length: 15 residues. The chain's CDR3 is CASSHLAGGLFEQYF. The DNA for the CDR3 is TGTGCCAGCAGTCATCTAGCGGGGGGCCTCTTCGAGCAGTACTTC.

This clone came up once. The chain combines TRBV9 with TRBJ2-3; the match to TRBD2 covers 7 bases. The CDR3 sequence is 18 residues long. V was clipped by 0 bases and J by 2 bases; unmatched bases: 12. Germline lookup yields CDR1 SGDLS and CDR2 YYNGEE. The DNA for the CDR3 is TGTGCCAGCAGCGTAGGGATTAGCGGGCCCGGTAACACAGATACGCAGTATTTT. It is translated as CASSVGISGPGNTDTQYF. The full variable domain, its missing parts supplied by reference TRBV9 and TRBJ2-3, is DSGVTQTPKHLITATGQRVTLRCSPRSGDLSVYWYQQSLDQGLQFLIQYYNGEERAKGNILERFSAQQFPDLHSELNLSSLELGDSALYFCASSVGISGPGNTDTQYFGPGTRLTVL.

In its sample, this clone was seen once. The rearrangement links TRBV4-1 to TRBJ1-6, with D unresolved. The germline V and J ends were trimmed by 1 base and 3 bases, with 13 bases remaining between them. This CDR3 is built from 17 residues. Germline V lookup: CDR1 MGHRA, CDR2 YSYEKL. The chain's CDR3 is CASSQVGLALYNSPLHF. The CDR3 nucleotides read TGCGCCAGCAGCCAAGTTGGACTAGCACTCTATAATTCACCCCTCCACTTT.

This sequence joins TRBV5-1 and TRBJ2-5; D remains unclear. Germline CDR1 and CDR2: SGHRS and YFSETQ. The CDR3 contains 12 residues. Trimming cost V 0 bases and J 5 bases, with 5 bases left between them. The CDR3: CASSLVGETQYF. DNA for the CDR3: TGCGCCAGCAGCTTGGTCGGGGAGACCCAGTACTTC.

This clone was detected only a few times. The chain carries TRBV30 and TRBJ1-5, with unresolved D. V was shortened by 0 bases and J by 1 base, with 7 bases between the two germline ends. CDR1 is GTSNPN and CDR2 is SVGIG in the germline V gene (reference sequence). There are 14 residues in the CDR3. The CDR3 nucleotides are TGTGCCTGGAGTGTACGCCAGAGCAATCAGCCCCAGCATTTT. It is translated as CAWSVRQSNQPQHF.

This chain uses TRBV3-1 (or the pseudogene TRBV3-2) with TRBJ2-7; D is uncertain. Germline V gene sequence: CDR1 LGHDT, CDR2 YNNKEL (reference sequence). V gave up 1 base and J gave up 4 bases, with 5 bases separating them. CDR3 length: 12 amino acids. CDR3 nucleotides: TGTGCCAGCAGCCAAGTAGTATACGAGCAGTACTTC. Translated: CASSQVVYEQYF.

This chain joins TRBV21-1 and TRBJ1-6; the table's TRBD1 call for D was not verified on the DNA. TRBV21-1 is marked as a pseudogene. CDR3 length: 16 residues. The CDR3 region is CASATGPSSYNSPLHF. CDR3 DNA sequence: TGTGCCAGTGCTACAGGTCCAAGCTCCTATAATTCACCCCTCCACTTT.

The chain recombines TRBV18 with TRBJ1-1; D not certain. The V and J ends lost 3 bases and 3 bases respectively, with 5 bases between them. The CDR3 consists of 12 residues. CDR1 KGHSH and CDR2 LQKENI come from the germline V gene. DNA of the CDR3: TGTGCCAGCTCACCGGGCCACACTGAAGCTTTCTTT. Translating it yields CASSPGHTEAFF.

The chain couples TRBV27 to TRBJ1-6; D is ambiguous. The CDR3 extends over 13 amino acids. The germline CDR1 and CDR2 sequences are MNHEY and SMNVEV (reference sequence). The V end was cut by 6 bases, the J end by 7 bases, with 10 bases between. The CDR3 DNA sequence: TGTGCCAGCAGACAAGGAGGGAATTCACCCCTCCACTTT. Amino acid sequence: CASRQGGNSPLHF.

A few counts support this clone. V gene TRBV19 combines with J gene TRBJ2-2, with D perhaps matching TRBD1 (6 bases). The V end was cut by 5 bases, the J end by 3 bases, with 10 bases between. Germline CDR1 LNHDA, CDR2 SQIVND (reference sequence). The CDR3 loop spans 14 amino acids. CDR3 in amino acids: CASSQPGDTGELFF. CDR3 in DNA: TGTGCCAGTAGTCAGCCAGGGGACACCGGGGAGCTGTTTTTT. The full variable domain, its missing parts supplied by reference TRBV19 and TRBJ2-2, is DGGITQSPKYLFRKEGQNVTLSCEQNLNHDAMYWYRQDPGQGLRLIYYSQIVNDFQKGDIAEGYSVSREKKESFPLTVTSAQKNPTAFYLCASSQPGDTGELFFGEGSRLTVL.

V is TRBV27 and J is TRBJ1-1, with TRBD1 as a possible D gene (5 bases). Trimming pared 0 bases from V and 5 bases from J, leaving 10 bases between. This CDR3 has 14 amino acids. Germline V gene data show CDR1 as MNHEY and CDR2 as SMNVEV (reference sequence). CDR3 coding DNA: TGTGCCAGCAGTTTATCTGACCGGGGGACTGAAGCTTTCTTT. Its translation is CASSLSDRGTEAFF.

The chain employs TRBV5-1 and TRBJ1-1; tentatively, D is TRBD1 (6 bases). This CDR3 contains 16 residues. V was shortened by 0 bases and J by 1 base, with 13 bases between the two germline ends. Germline CDR1 reads SGHRS; CDR2 reads YFSETQ. The CDR3 bases are TGCGCCAGCAGCTTGGCCCCGGGACATTGGAACACTGAAGCTTTCTTT. Translated, it gives CASSLAPGHWNTEAFF.